This TCR beta chain was found in a study of regulatory T cells in long-lasting Graves disease. Findings and limits, study-wide: Limited sample numbers may have lowered accuracy. New patients shared 1,000 or so public clonotypes, and persistent patients shared more, with under 3,000.

Time point in this sample: newly diagnosed GD, antithyroid drugs for less than 3 months. Following extraction of RNA from PBMCs, that RNA was used to make the TCR library. Relying on iRepertoire HTBI primers and Arm-PCR of CDR3 regions, the team built TCR beta libraries. Authors' analysis steps: Sample data revealed fewer than 70 TRBV and under 15 TRBJ segments. From the multiplex PCR reads, TCRdb called clonotypes with MiXCR, one entry per CDR3 protein. These V and J calls rely on TCRdb rather than the paper's analysis. The sample has some 250,000 distinct CDR3 sequences; 20% to 25% are singletons. Germline V gene lookup returns CDR1 DFQATT and CDR2 SNEGSKA (reference sequence). The CDR3 spans 15 residues. Losses at the gene ends were 2 bases for V and 3 bases for J; bases not matched to a gene: 3. Of note for this clonotype: Its specificity is unknown.

V gene TRBV20-1 combines with J gene TRBJ2-3; 12 nucleotides align to TRBD2. The sequence was obtained from a female donor with Graves disease. The specimen comprised peripheral blood mononuclear cells (PBMCs), sampled at new diagnosis, from a patient treated with antithyroid drugs. CDR3 amino acids: CSARLAGGLTDTQYF. Written as DNA, the CDR3 is TGCAGTGCTAGACTAGCGGGGGGGCTAACAGATACGCAGTATTTT.